This TCR beta chain was sequenced for a study of T-cell reconstitution after alpha-beta-depleted transplantation in children. Study observations and caveats: T-cell counts and diversity were attributed mostly to newly produced T cells one year after transplant. Certain patients had high TCRbeta diversity at day 60, and it came from recipient T cells and thymic progenitors that survived. In patients about two months after transplant, alpha-beta T cells reportedly arose from several hundred expanded graft clones.

Unique molecular identifiers were incorporated during preparation of the TCRbeta library. Each CDR3 protein gets one entry after TCRdb re-called the PCR reads with MiXCR. The data show about 510,000 distinct CDR3 sequences, about an eighth seen once. This clonotype was detected many times. Its matching antigen is unknown. This CDR3 has 15 residues. The V segment lost 0 bases and the J segment 7 bases; nucleotides outside the gene matches: 9. Looked up from germline, CDR1 is DFQATT and CDR2 is SNEGSKA (reference sequence). The sequences come from PBMCs, mostly from graft donor cells, collected 180 days after TCRalphabeta/CD19-depleted stem cell transplant. The V and J genes are TRBV20-1 and TRBJ2-1; 7 bases align to TRBD2. This clonotype was sampled from a female patient under 10 years old who had a stem cell transplant for aplastic anemia, so the T cells may come from the graft donor. CDR3 in DNA: TGCAGTGCTAGAGATCAGGGCGGAGCGGGGAATGAGCAGTTCTTC. Protein: CSARDQGGAGNEQFF.